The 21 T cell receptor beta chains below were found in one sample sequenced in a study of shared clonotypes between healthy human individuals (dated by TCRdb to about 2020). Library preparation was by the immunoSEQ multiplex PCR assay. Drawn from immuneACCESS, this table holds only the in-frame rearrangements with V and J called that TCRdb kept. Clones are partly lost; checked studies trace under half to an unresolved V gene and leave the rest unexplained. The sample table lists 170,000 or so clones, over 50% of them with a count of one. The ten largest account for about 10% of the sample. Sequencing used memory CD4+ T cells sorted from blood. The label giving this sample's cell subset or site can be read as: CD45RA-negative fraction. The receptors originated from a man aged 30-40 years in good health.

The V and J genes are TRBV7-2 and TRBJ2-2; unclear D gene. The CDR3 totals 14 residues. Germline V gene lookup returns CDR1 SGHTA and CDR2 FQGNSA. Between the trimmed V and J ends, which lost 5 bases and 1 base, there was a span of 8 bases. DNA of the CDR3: TGTGCCAGCAGCCCCTATCTGAACACCGGGGAGCTGTTTTTT. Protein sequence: CASSPYLNTGELFF.

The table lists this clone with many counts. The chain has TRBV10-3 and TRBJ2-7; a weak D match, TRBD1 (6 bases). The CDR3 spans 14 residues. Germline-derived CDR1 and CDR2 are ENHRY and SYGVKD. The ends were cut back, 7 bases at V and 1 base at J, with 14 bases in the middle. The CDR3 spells CAIKIGGGSYEQYF. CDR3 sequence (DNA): TGTGCCATCAAGATAGGGGGTGGATCCTACGAGCAGTACTTC.

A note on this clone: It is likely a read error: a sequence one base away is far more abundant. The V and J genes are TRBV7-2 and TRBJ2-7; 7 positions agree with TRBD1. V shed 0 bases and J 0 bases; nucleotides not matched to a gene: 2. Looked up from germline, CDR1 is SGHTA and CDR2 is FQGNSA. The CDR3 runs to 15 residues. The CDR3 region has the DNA TGTGCCAGCAGCTTAGCCGACAGGGCCTCCTACGAGCAGTACTTC. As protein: CASSLADRASYEQYF.

Here the CDR3 reads CASSHNTETNYGYTF. In nucleotides, the CDR3 is TGTGCCAGCAGCCATAACACCGAGACCAACTATGGCTACACCTTC. The J gene is TRBJ1-2, the V gene TRBV5-6; D is uncertain. In germline, CDR1 is SGHDT, CDR2 YYEEEE. The V end was cut by 4 bases, the J end by 2 bases, with 15 bases between. The CDR3 runs to 15 residues.

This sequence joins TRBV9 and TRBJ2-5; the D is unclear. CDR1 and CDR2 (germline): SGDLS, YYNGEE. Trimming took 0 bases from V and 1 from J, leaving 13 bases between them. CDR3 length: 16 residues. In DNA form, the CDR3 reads TGTGCCAGCAGCGTAGGCCTCGTAAAAACCCAAGAGACCCAGTACTTC. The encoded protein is CASSVGLVKTQETQYF.

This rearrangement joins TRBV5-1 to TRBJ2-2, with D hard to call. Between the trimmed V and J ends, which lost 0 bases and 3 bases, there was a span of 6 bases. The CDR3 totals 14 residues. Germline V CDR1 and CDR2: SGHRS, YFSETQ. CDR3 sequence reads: CASSLVRDTGELFF. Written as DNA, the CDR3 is TGCGCCAGCAGCTTGGTTAGGGACACCGGGGAGCTGTTTTTT.

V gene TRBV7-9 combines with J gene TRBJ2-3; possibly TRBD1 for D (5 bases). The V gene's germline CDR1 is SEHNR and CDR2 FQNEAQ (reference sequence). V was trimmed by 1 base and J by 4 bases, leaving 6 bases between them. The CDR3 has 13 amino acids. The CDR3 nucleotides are TGTGCCAGCAGCTTAGTAGGGGCAGATACGCAGTATTTT. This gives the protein CASSLVGADTQYF.

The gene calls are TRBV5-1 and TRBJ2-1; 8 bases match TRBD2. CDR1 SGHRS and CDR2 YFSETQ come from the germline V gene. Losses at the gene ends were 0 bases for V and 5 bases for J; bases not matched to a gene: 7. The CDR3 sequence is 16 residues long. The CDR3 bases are TGCGCCAGCAGCTTGGGTTACGGGAGGGACAACAATGAGCAGTTCTTC. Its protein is CASSLGYGRDNNEQFF.

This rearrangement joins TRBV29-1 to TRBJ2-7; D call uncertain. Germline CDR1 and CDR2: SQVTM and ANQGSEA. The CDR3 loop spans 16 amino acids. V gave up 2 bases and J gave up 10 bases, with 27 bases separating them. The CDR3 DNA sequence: TGCAGCGTTGAATCCTGGAATGCCCAACAAGGTCGGTTCCAGTACTTC. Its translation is CSVESWNAQQGRFQYF.

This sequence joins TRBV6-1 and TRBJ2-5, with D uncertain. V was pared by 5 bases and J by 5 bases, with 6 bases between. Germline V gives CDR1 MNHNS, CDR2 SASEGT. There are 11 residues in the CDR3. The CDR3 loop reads CASSIRETQYF. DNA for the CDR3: TGTGCCAGCAGTATTCGGGAGACCCAGTACTTC.

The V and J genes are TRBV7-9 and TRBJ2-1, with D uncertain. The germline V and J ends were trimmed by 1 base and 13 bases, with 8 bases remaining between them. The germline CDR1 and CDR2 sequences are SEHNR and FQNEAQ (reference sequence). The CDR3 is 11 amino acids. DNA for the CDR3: TGTGCCAGCAGCTTAGAGACTTTTCAGTTCTTC. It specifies CASSLETFQFF.

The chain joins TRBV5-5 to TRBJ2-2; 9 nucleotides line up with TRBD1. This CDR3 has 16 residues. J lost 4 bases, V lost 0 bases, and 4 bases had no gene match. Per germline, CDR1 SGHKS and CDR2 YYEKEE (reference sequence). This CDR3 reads CASSLAGQGPTGELFF. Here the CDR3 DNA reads TGTGCCAGCAGCTTGGCGGGACAGGGACCCACCGGGGAGCTGTTTTTT.

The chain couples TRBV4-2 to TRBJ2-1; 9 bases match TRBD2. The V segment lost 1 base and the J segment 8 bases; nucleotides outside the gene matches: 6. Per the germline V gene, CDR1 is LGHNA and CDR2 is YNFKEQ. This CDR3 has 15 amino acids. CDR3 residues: CASSQGAGGGDEQFF. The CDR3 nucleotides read TGTGCCAGCAGCCAAGGAGCGGGAGGTGGGGATGAGCAGTTCTTC.

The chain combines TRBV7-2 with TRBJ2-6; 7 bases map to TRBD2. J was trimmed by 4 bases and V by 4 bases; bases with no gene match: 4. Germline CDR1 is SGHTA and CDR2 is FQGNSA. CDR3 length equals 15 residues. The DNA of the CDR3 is TGTGCCAGCAGCTCCGGGGAGGGAGGGGCCAACGTCCTGACTTTC. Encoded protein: CASSSGEGGANVLTF.

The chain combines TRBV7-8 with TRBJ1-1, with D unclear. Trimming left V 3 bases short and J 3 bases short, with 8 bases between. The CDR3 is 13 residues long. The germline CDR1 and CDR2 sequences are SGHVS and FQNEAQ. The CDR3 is CASSLQLYTEAFF. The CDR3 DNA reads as TGTGCCAGCAGCTTGCAGCTATACACTGAAGCTTTCTTT. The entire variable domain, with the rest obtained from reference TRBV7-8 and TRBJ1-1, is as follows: GAGVSQSPRYKVAKRGQDVALRCDPISGHVSLFWYQQALGQGPEFLTYFQNEAQLDKSGLPSDRFFAERPEGSVSTLKIQRTQQEDSAVYLCASSLQLYTEAFFGQGTRLTVV.

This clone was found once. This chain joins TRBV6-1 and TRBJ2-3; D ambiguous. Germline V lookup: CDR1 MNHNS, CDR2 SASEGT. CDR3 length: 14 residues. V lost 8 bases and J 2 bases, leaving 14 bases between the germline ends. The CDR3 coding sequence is TGTGCCAGCGAAGTACATAGCTCCACAGATACGCAGTATTTT. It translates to CASEVHSSTDTQYF.

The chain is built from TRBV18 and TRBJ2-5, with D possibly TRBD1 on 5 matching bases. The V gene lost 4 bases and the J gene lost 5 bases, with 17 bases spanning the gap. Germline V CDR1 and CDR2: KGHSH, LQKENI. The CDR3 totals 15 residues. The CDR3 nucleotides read TGTGCCAGCTCACTCGGACAAGGTGGAAGCGAGACCCAGTACTTC. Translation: CASSLGQGGSETQYF.

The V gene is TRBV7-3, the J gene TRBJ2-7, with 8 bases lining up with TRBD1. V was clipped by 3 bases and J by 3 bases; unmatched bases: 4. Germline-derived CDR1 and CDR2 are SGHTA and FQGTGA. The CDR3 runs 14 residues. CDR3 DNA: TGTGCCAGCAGCTTGACAGGGGTGAACTACGAGCAGTACTTC. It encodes CASSLTGVNYEQYF. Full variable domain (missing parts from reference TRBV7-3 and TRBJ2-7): GAGVSQTPSNKVTEKGKYVELRCDPISGHTALYWYRQSLGQGPEFLIYFQGTGAADDSGLPNDRFFAVRPEGSVSTLKIQRTERGDSAVYLCASSLTGVNYEQYFGPGTRLTVT.

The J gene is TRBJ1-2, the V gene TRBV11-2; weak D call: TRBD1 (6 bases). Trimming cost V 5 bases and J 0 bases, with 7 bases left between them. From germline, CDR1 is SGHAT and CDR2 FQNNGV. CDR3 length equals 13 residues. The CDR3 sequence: CASSRQANYGYTF. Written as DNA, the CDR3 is TGTGCCAGCAGCAGACAGGCTAACTATGGCTACACCTTC.

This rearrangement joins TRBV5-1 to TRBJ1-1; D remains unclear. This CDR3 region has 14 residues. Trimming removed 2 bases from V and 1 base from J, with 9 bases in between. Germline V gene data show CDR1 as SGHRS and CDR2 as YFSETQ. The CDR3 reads CASSFLDKNTEAFF. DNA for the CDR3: TGCGCCAGCAGCTTTTTAGATAAGAACACTGAAGCTTTCTTT.

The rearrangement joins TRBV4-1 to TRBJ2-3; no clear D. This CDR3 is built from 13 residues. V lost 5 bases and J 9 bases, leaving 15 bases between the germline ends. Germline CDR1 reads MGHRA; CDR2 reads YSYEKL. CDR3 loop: CASSIEDLRTQYF. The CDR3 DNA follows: TGCGCCAGCAGCATTGAAGATCTTAGAACGCAGTATTTT.